Listed here is a single T cell receptor beta chain. This sample was taken from a study of memory CD4+ T cells and cytomegalovirus serostatus. Single viable CD3+CD4+CD8-CD45RO+ cells were sorted as the memory CD4+ T cells. The germline V gene encodes CDR1 MNHEY and CDR2 SMNVEV (reference sequence). Trimming took 6 bases from V and 6 from J, leaving 18 bases between them. This CDR3 comprises 14 residues. Using immunoSEQ multiplex PCR, the repertoire was profiled, and TCRdb retains in-frame clones only, with some absent. The sample consists of around 38,000 clones, 75% to 85% of them appearing once. Input material: memory CD4+ T cells from blood. This TCR came from an adult in good health and CMV-seronegative. V gene TRBV27 combines with J gene TRBJ2-7; D is undetermined. CDR3 bases: TGTGCCAGCAGGAATTACGATCGGGCAGTCGAGCAGTACTTC. Translated, it gives CASRNYDRAVEQYF.